This is a list of T cell receptor beta chains from one sample in a study of blood T cell repertoires in COVID-19. Profiled with immunoSEQ multiplex PCR; TCRdb holds only in-frame clones, not every one. The data show under 100,000 clones, with around 85% seen just once and about a sixth held by the top ten. The sample taken for sequencing was peripheral blood. The receptors shown here come from an elderly man with active or convalescent COVID-19. CDR3s include the opening cysteine and the closing phenylalanine or tryptophan. The D gene is left open where the match is weak. Where a row states a size, it is once, few, many or the class of an expanded clone; other rows omit it.

V: TRBV5-1
size: .
D: .
J: TRBJ1-1
length: 14
DNA: TGCGCCAGCAGCGCCCAGACACTGAACACTGAAGCTTTCTTT
CDR3: CASSAQTLNTEAFF

V: TRBV2
size: .
D: TRBD1
J: TRBJ1-5
length: 15
DNA: TGTGCCAGCCTCTCTCACGGGACAGGGGTTCCGCCCCAGCATTTT
CDR3: CASLSHGTGVPPQHF

V: TRBV5-1
size: .
D: TRBD2
J: TRBJ2-2
length: 16
DNA: TGCGCCAGCAGCTTGGGACTAGCGACGAACACCGGGGAGCTGTTTTTT
CDR3: CASSLGLATNTGELFF

V: TRBV7-2
size: .
D: TRBD2
J: TRBJ2-3
length: 14
DNA: TGTGCCAGCAGCTTACGAGCGGGGGTAGATACGCAGTATTTT
CDR3: CASSLRAGVDTQYF

V: TRBV2
size: .
D: .
J: TRBJ2-3
length: 14
DNA: TGTGCCAGCTCTGTTTTGCGAGACACAGATACGCAGTATTTT
CDR3: CASSVLRDTDTQYF

V: TRBV28
size: .
D: .
J: TRBJ1-5
length: 16
DNA: TGTGCCAGCAGAGGGCCGTCTGGGGGCAGCAATCAGCCCCAGCATTTT
CDR3: CASRGPSGGSNQPQHF

V: TRBV11-2
size: .
D: TRBD1
J: TRBJ2-1
length: 14
DNA: TGTGCCAGCAGACCGCGGACAGGGAGGAATGAGCAGTTCTTC
CDR3: CASRPRTGRNEQFF

V: TRBV7-7
size: .
D: .
J: TRBJ2-5
length: 15
DNA: TGTGCTAGCAGCTTAAACACAGGGACCCAAGAGACCCAGTACTTC
CDR3: CASSLNTGTQETQYF

V: TRBV2
size: .
D: TRBD1
J: TRBJ1-3
length: 15
DNA: TGTGCCAGCAGACAGGGGGCGAGCTCTGGAAACACCATATATTTT
CDR3: CASRQGASSGNTIYF

V: TRBV27
size: few
D: .
J: TRBJ2-3
length: 12
DNA: TGTGCCAGCAGTACCTACACAGATACGCAGTATTTT
CDR3: CASSTYTDTQYF

V: TRBV9
size: .
D: TRBD1
J: TRBJ1-6
length: 17
DNA: TGTGCCAGCAGCCCCACCCGACAGGGGGCTCTTAATTCACCCCTCCACTTT
CDR3: CASSPTRQGALNSPLHF

V: TRBV3-1/TRBV3-2
size: .
D: .
J: TRBJ1-2
length: 14
DNA: TGTGCCAGCAGCCAAGACGGGGGGCTTTTCGGCTACACCTTC
CDR3: CASSQDGGLFGYTF

V: TRBV30
size: .
D: .
J: TRBJ1-3
length: 13
DNA: TGTGCCTGGAGTGTCGGGTTATTAAACACCATATATTTT
CDR3: CAWSVGLLNTIYF

V: TRBV11-2
size: .
D: TRBD2
J: TRBJ2-1
length: 15
DNA: TGTGCCAGCAGCTGGACTAGCGGTACCTACAATGAGCAGTTCTTC
CDR3: CASSWTSGTYNEQFF

V: TRBV3-1/TRBV3-2
size: .
D: .
J: TRBJ2-2
length: 14
DNA: TGTGCCAGCAGCTTCCGACTAGGTTCCGGGGAGCTGTTTTTT
CDR3: CASSFRLGSGELFF

V: TRBV19
size: .
D: TRBD1
J: TRBJ1-1
length: 16
DNA: TGTGCCAGTAGTTGGGGGACAGGGGCCTTGAACACTGAAGCTTTCTTT
CDR3: CASSWGTGALNTEAFF

V: TRBV7-9
size: .
D: .
J: TRBJ1-1
length: 14
DNA: TGTGCCAGCAGCTTTGCAGGGGTTCGGACTGAAGCTTTCTTT
CDR3: CASSFAGVRTEAFF

V: TRBV2
size: .
D: TRBD1
J: TRBJ1-1
length: 14
DNA: TGTGCCAGCAGCAACGACAGGGGGAACACTGAAGCTTTCTTT
CDR3: CASSNDRGNTEAFF

V: TRBV21-1
size: .
D: .
J: TRBJ1-5
length: 17
DNA: TGTGCCAGCAGCAAAGGCGAACGGTGCAAGAGGATAGGGCCCCAGCATTTT
CDR3: CASSKGERCKRIGPQHF

V: TRBV19
size: .
D: TRBD2
J: TRBJ2-3
length: 15
DNA: TGTGCCAGTAGTTCACGGGGGAGGGTCACAGATACGCAGTATTTT
CDR3: CASSSRGRVTDTQYF

V: TRBV5-1
size: .
D: TRBD1
J: TRBJ1-5
length: 13
DNA: TGCGCCAGCAGCTTTGGGACAGATCAGCCCCAGCATTTT
CDR3: CASSFGTDQPQHF

V: TRBV19
size: few
D: .
J: TRBJ1-1
length: 15
DNA: TGTGCCAGTTCAACGGGAGCAGGGAAGAACACTGAAGCTTTCTTT
CDR3: CASSTGAGKNTEAFF

V: TRBV28
size: .
D: .
J: TRBJ2-5
length: 15
DNA: TGTGCCAGCAGTACAACAGGTTGGGTGTATGAGACCCAGTACTTC
CDR3: CASSTTGWVYETQYF

V: TRBV18
size: .
D: TRBD1
J: TRBJ1-6
length: 14
DNA: TGTGCCAGCTCACCCCGGGACAGTGATTCACCCCTCCACTTT
CDR3: CASSPRDSDSPLHF

V: TRBV19
size: .
D: TRBD2
J: TRBJ2-2
length: 17
DNA: TGTGCCAGTAGTACCGGGACTAGCGGGGGTTACACCGGGGAGCTGTTTTTT
CDR3: CASSTGTSGGYTGELFF

V: TRBV29-1
size: .
D: .
J: TRBJ2-5
length: 14
DNA: TGCAGCGCTGGACAGGGAGGGTCAAAAGAGACCCAGTACTTC
CDR3: CSAGQGGSKETQYF

V: TRBV5-5
size: .
D: .
J: TRBJ1-4
length: 14
DNA: TGTGCCAGCAGCCCCTTCGCAACTAATGAAAAACTGTTTTTT
CDR3: CASSPFATNEKLFF

V: TRBV18
size: .
D: .
J: TRBJ2-5
length: 15
DNA: TGTGCCAGCTCACCATGGCCTTCTGGAGGAGAGACCCAGTACTTC
CDR3: CASSPWPSGGETQYF

V: TRBV24-1
size: .
D: TRBD2
J: TRBJ2-3
length: 19
DNA: TGTGCCACCAGTGACCGGGGACTAGCGGGAGGGCCGGGCACAGATACGCAGTATTTT
CDR3: CATSDRGLAGGPGTDTQYF

V: TRBV6-5
size: few
D: .
J: TRBJ1-2
length: 13
DNA: TGTGCCAGCAGTCCTCAGATTAACTATGGCTACACCTTC
CDR3: CASSPQINYGYTF